There are a few counts of the clone carrying this T cell receptor (beta chain). The data were obtained in a study of regulatory T cells in long-lasting Graves disease. HTBI primers from iRepertoire and Arm-PCR of CDR3 regions yielded the TCR beta libraries. Each CDR3 protein is one row after TCRdb ran MiXCR on the multiplex PCR reads. The sample consists of almost 350,000 distinct CDR3 sequences, roughly a fifth of them appearing once. Trimming cost V 7 bases and J 0 bases, with 13 bases left between them. The CDR3 loop spans 16 amino acids. The germline CDR1 and CDR2 sequences are LNHDA and SQIVND (reference sequence). Time point given: persistent/refractory GD, antithyroid drugs over 5 years with positive TRAb. TCR sequences were obtained from RNA taken from PBMCs.

The source of this sequence is a female donor with Graves disease. The chain carries TRBV19 and TRBJ2-6; D is perhaps TRBD2 (5 bases). The source material was peripheral blood mononuclear cells (PBMCs), sampled when the disease was refractory, from a patient treated with antithyroid drugs. CDR3 amino acids: CASMGWAGSGANVLTF. As DNA, the CDR3 is TGTGCCAGTATGGGATGGGCGGGCTCTGGGGCCAACGTCCTGACTTTC.